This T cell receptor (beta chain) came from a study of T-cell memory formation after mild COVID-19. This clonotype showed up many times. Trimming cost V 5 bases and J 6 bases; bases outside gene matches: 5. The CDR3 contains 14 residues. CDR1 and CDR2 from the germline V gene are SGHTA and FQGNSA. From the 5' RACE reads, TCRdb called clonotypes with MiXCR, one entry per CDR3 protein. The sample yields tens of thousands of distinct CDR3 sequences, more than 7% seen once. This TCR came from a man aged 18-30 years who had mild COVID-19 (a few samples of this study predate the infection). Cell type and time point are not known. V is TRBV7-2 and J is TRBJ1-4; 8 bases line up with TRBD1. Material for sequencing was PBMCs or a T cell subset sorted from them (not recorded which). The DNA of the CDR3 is TGTGCCAGCAGCCGTGACAGGGGAGATGAAAAACTGTTTTTT. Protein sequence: CASSRDRGDEKLFF.